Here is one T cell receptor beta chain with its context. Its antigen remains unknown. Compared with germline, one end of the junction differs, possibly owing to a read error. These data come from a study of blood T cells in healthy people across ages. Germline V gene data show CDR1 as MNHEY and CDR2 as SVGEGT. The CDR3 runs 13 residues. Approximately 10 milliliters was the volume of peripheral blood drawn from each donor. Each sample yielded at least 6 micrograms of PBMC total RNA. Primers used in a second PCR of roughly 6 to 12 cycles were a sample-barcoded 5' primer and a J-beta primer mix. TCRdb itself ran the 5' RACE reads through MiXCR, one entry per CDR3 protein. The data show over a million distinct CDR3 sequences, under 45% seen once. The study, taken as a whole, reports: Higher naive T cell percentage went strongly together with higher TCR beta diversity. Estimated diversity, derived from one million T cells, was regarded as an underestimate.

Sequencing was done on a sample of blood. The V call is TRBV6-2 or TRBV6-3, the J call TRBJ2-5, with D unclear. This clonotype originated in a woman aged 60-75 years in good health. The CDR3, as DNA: TGTGCCAGCAGTCACTCCTTTGATGCGACCCAGTACTTC. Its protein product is CASSHSFDATQYF.